These 15 T cell receptor beta chains originate from one sample sequenced in a study of T cell responses to AZD1222 COVID-19 vaccine (dated by TCRdb to 2020 to 2023). The time point label corresponds to: baseline before first vaccination. Libraries were prepared through the immunoSEQ multiplex PCR assay. TCRdb holds this immuneACCESS table with in-frame rearrangements only. Some clones are missing; in checked studies, unresolved V genes explain under half, and the rest has no known cause. Here the sample has tens of thousands of clones; 80% to 90% occur a single time. Clones ranked in the top ten supply about 7.7% of the sample. This specimen consisted of peripheral blood, obtained on day 0 of AZD1222 vaccination. The receptors stem from an adult in good health.

In DNA, the CDR3 is TGTGCCAGCAGCCGGACTTCGGCGCAACCGACTAATGAAAAACTGTTTTTT. It specifies CASSRTSAQPTNEKLFF. This chain joins TRBV5-8 and TRBJ1-4; D not certain. From germline, CDR1 is SGHTS and CDR2 YDEGEE. V was pared by 4 bases and J by 2 bases, with 18 bases between. The CDR3 covers 17 residues.

A word on this clone: This specimen includes other DNA sequences encoding the same CDR3. The CDR3: CASSGQGYGYTF. CDR3 nucleotide sequence: TGTGCCAGCAGTGGACAGGGCTATGGCTACACCTTC. This chain joins TRBV6-4 and TRBJ1-2; 7 positions agree with TRBD1. The CDR3 runs to 12 residues. V shed 4 bases, J shed 4 bases, and the junction held 0 bases outside the gene matches. Germline V gene sequence: CDR1 MRHNA, CDR2 SNTAGT.

V gene TRBV7-8 combines with J gene TRBJ2-5, with a possible D match to TRBD1 (5 bases). The germline V gene has CDR1 SGHVS and CDR2 FQNEAQ. Trimming removed 5 bases at V and 0 bases at J, with 10 bases between. The CDR3 contains 14 residues. The DNA of the CDR3 is TGTGCCAGCAGCCTGACAGTCAACCAAGAGACCCAGTACTTC. It is translated as CASSLTVNQETQYF.

This rearrangement joins TRBV7-9 to TRBJ2-6; 9 bases are shared with TRBD1. Germline values: CDR1 SEHNR, CDR2 FQNEAQ (reference sequence). The V gene end was trimmed by 5 bases and the J gene end by 4 bases; junction bases not matched to a gene: 6. The length of the CDR3 is 16 residues. Here the CDR3 DNA reads TGTGCCAGCAGCCATACAGGGGGCACAGGGGCCAACGTCCTGACTTTC. Amino acids: CASSHTGGTGANVLTF.

This chain connects TRBV10-1 to TRBJ2-1; TRBD1 agrees at 8 bases. Germline assignment: CDR1 WNHNN and CDR2 SYGVQD (reference sequence). J was trimmed by 10 bases and V by 9 bases; bases with no gene match: 5. This CDR3 contains 11 residues. The CDR3: CARTGDQEQFF. The DNA for the CDR3 is TGCGCCAGGACAGGGGATCAAGAGCAGTTCTTC.

The chain carries TRBV28 and TRBJ2-7; D might be TRBD2 (6 bases). The CDR3 runs to 16 residues. Germline V gene sequence: CDR1 MDHEN, CDR2 SYDVKM. Trimming removed 4 bases from V and 2 bases from J, with 18 bases in between. CDR3 nucleotide sequence: TGTGCCAGCAGTTCCGCCGCTAGCGATCTAGCCTACGAGCAGTACTTC. Translating gives CASSSAASDLAYEQYF.

V and J are TRBV19 and TRBJ2-2; D might be TRBD1 (6 bases). This CDR3 is built from 14 residues. Trimming shortened V by 6 bases and J by 3 bases, and 11 bases separated the two germline ends. Germline values: CDR1 LNHDA, CDR2 SQIVND (reference sequence). The CDR3 here is CASRNAGDTGELFF. The CDR3 nucleotides are TGTGCCAGTAGAAACGCAGGGGACACCGGGGAGCTGTTTTTT.

V gene TRBV18 combines with J gene TRBJ1-5; TRBD1 agrees at 7 bases. The CDR3 has 15 residues. Germline V gene data show CDR1 as KGHSH and CDR2 as LQKENI. V was pared by 6 bases and J by 6 bases, with 11 bases of the junction left unmatched. The CDR3 is CASSKDGGGGQPQHF. CDR3 bases: TGTGCCAGCTCGAAGGATGGAGGGGGCGGTCAGCCCCAGCATTTT. The full variable domain, rest sourced from reference TRBV18 and TRBJ1-5, is NAGVMQNPRHLVRRRGQEARLRCSPMKGHSHVYWYRQLPEEGLKFMVYLQKENIIDESGMPKERFSAEFPKEGPSILRIQQVVRGDSAAYFCASSKDGGGGQPQHFGDGTRLSIL.

The genes are TRBV7-9 and TRBJ1-5, with D perhaps TRBD1 (6 bases). Trimming removed 1 base from V and 5 bases from J, with 15 bases in between. Per the germline V gene, CDR1 is SEHNR and CDR2 is FQNEAQ (reference sequence). This CDR3 region has 16 residues. The DNA for the CDR3 is TGTGCCAGCAGCTTAGGACGGGGGCAATCTGATCAGCCCCAGCATTTT. This sequence encodes CASSLGRGQSDQPQHF.

This chain links TRBV20-1 with TRBJ1-3; D uncertain. V was shortened by 3 bases and J by 0 bases, with 9 bases between the two germline ends. Germline V lookup: CDR1 DFQATT, CDR2 SNEGSKA (reference sequence). The CDR3 loop spans 14 amino acids. CDR3 residues: CSASPSSSGNTIYF. In nucleotides, the CDR3 is TGCAGTGCTAGTCCCAGTTCCTCTGGAAACACCATATATTTT.

The chain joins TRBV5-8 to TRBJ1-4, with D uncertain. The germline CDR1 and CDR2 sequences are SGHTS and YDEGEE. The CDR3 has 11 amino acids. Trimming removed 2 bases at V and 8 bases at J, with 4 bases between. DNA for the CDR3: TGTGCCAGCAGCTTCGGGGAAAAACTGTTTTTT. It yields the protein CASSFGEKLFF.

The gene calls are TRBV18 and TRBJ1-2, with 7 bases fitting TRBD1. CDR1 and CDR2 from the germline V gene are KGHSH and LQKENI. Trimming took 3 bases from V and 4 from J; bases not matched to a gene: 11. The CDR3 is 16 amino acids. CDR3 sequence reads: CASSPSGTAGGYGYTF. Here the CDR3 DNA reads TGTGCCAGCTCACCGAGTGGGACAGCGGGTGGCTATGGCTACACCTTC.

V usage is TRBV28 and J usage is TRBJ2-7, with D perhaps matching TRBD1 (5 bases). The CDR3 has 15 amino acids. Germline V gene sequence: CDR1 MDHEN, CDR2 SYDVKM. V was shortened by 6 bases and J by 0 bases, with 15 bases between the two germline ends. CDR3 sequence reads: CASSPQGTSSYEQYF. The DNA for the CDR3 is TGTGCCAGCAGCCCCCAGGGCACGTCCTCCTACGAGCAGTACTTC. The full variable domain, rest sourced from reference TRBV28 and TRBJ2-7, is DVKVTQSSRYLVKRTGEKVFLECVQDMDHENMFWYRQDPGLGLRLIYFSYDVKMKEKGDIPEGYSVSREKKERFSLILESASTNQTSMYLCASSPQGTSSYEQYFGPGTRLTVT.

The chain is built from TRBV15 and TRBJ2-1; unclear D gene. The V gene's germline CDR1 is LNHNV and CDR2 YYDKDF (reference sequence). Trimming cost V 0 bases and J 9 bases, with 12 bases left between them. This CDR3 has 14 residues. This CDR3 reads CATSREGPGSEQFF. CDR3 bases: TGTGCCACCAGCAGAGAGGGCCCCGGCAGTGAGCAGTTCTTC.

The rearrangement links TRBV7-2 to TRBJ2-3, with TRBD1 matching over 9 bases. V trimming: 1 base; J trimming: 0 bases; junction bases outside the gene matches: 2. CDR3 length equals 16 residues. CDR1 and CDR2 (germline): SGHTA, FQGNSA. For the CDR3, the DNA is TGTGCCAGCAGCTTAGAAGGGACAGGGAGCACAGATACGCAGTATTTT. Translation: CASSLEGTGSTDTQYF.